This T cell receptor (beta chain) was sequenced for a study of blood T cell repertoires in COVID-19 (dated by TCRdb to about 2020). At the level of the whole study: Samples covering the acute and convalescent phases of COVID-19 were provided by collaborators in the United States, Italy and Spain. The samples were drawn from the first 160 participants of the ongoing ImmuneRACE study and from more than 1,000 subjects provided by 6 global collaborators. The material from the prospective study consisted of cDNA or gDNA derived from T cells, B-cell-depleted T cells, or PBMCs. Subjects who had been exposed to COVID-19, were actively infected with it, or had recovered from it provided the deeply sampled blood TCRbeta repertoires that made up the dataset. The sample metadata nearly always contained a de-identified subject ID, COVID-19 status, age in years and sex. The repertoires were released in a freely available public database intended as a resource for research on the immune response to SARS-CoV-2. HLA class I and class II types, where available, came from metadata supplied by the sample provider rather than from assay-based typing.

The CDR3, cysteine through phenylalanine, is 15 amino acids long. Only the CDR3 region is kept as DNA, spanning 45 bases read in frame from base 1. The germline V end is reduced by 1 base and the J end by 7 bases; junction bases left unmatched: 7. In the germline V gene, CDR1 corresponds to SGHRS and CDR2 to YFSETQ. In Seattle, one collaborating source enrolled patients while the infection was active and tracked those patients longitudinally over the course of disease. The collaborating institutions used their own protocols to collect whole blood in K2EDTA tubes. Collaborator samples were shipped for TCRbeta analysis as frozen whole blood, isolated PBMCs, or DNA extracted from either sample type. Points the paper makes about the study in general: Clinical and demographic metadata were provided uncurated, with the amount varying by source and participant.

On this clone itself: Its antigen is still unknown. It has no much larger one-base neighbor in the sample; base qualities were not kept.

TCRbeta CDR3 regions were amplified from genomic DNA using the immunoSEQ Assay, a bias-controlled multiplex PCR. Per the original workflow: The number of nucleated cells in each sample was estimated by amplification of reference gene primers within the assay. To quantify the absolute abundance of each unique TCRbeta CDR3 rearrangement, sequence reads were collapsed and filtered. For each sample, productive Simpson clonality was calculated as the square root of Simpson's diversity index across productive rearrangements. The table comes from immuneACCESS by way of TCRdb, which keeps in-frame sequences with V and J called. Part of the clones is missing from these tables; in studies checked, under half for an unresolved V gene and the rest for unknown reasons. V, J and clone size reflect that table, while D and trimming were determined from the DNA. Across this sample there are 300,000 to 400,000 clones, with 87% seen only once. 6% to 7% of the sample goes to the ten largest clones.

What was sequenced was peripheral blood. Recombination joined TRBV5-1 with TRBJ2-7, with TRBD2 matching 11 junction bases. The TCR sequence derives from a woman between 45 and 60 years old with COVID-19, enrolled during active disease. The CDR3 has the sequence CASSLQLAGGGEQYF. The DNA reads TGCGCCAGCAGCTTGCAGCTAGCGGGAGGAGGAGAGCAGTACTTC. With the portions outside the CDR3 filled from the reference TRBV5-1 and TRBJ2-7 genes, the complete variable region becomes KAGVTQTPRYLIKTRGQQVTLSCSPISGHRSVSWYQQTPGQGLQFLFEYFSETQRNKGNFPGRFSGRQFSNSRSEMNVSTLELGDSALYLCASSLQLAGGGEQYFGPGTRLTVT.